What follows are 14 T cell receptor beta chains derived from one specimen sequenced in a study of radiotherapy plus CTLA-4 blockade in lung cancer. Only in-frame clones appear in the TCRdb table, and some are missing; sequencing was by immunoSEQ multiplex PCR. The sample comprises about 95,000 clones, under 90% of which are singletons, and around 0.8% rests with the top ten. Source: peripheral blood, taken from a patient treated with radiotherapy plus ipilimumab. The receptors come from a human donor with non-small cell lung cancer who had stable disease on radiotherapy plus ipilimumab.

In DNA form, the CDR3 reads TGTGCCAGCAGCTTAATTCGTCAGGCGGGGTACGAGCAGTACTTC. Protein sequence: CASSLIRQAGYEQYF. The rearrangement links TRBV7-9 to TRBJ2-7; a possible D gene is TRBD2 (6 bases). The CDR3 is 15 residues long. The V end lost 2 bases, the J end lost 4 bases, and 15 bases lay between the germline ends. In germline, CDR1 is SEHNR, CDR2 FQNEAQ (reference sequence).

DNA of the CDR3: TGTGCCAGCAGGCAGGCGGGCGGCAATCAGCCCCAGCATTTT. This encodes CASRQAGGNQPQHF. This sequence joins TRBV11-2 and TRBJ1-5; D not certain. The V gene lost 6 bases and the J gene lost 2 bases, with 11 bases spanning the gap. This CDR3 contains 14 residues. Looked up from germline, CDR1 is SGHAT and CDR2 is FQNNGV.

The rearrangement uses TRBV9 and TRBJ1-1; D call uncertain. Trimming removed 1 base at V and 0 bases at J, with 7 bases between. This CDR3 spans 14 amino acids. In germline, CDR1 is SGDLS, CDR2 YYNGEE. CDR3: CASSVSGLNTEAFF. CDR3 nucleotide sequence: TGTGCCAGCAGCGTATCAGGTTTGAACACTGAAGCTTTCTTT. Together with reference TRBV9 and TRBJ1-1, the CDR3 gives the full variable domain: DSGVTQTPKHLITATGQRVTLRCSPRSGDLSVYWYQQSLDQGLQFLIQYYNGEERAKGNILERFSAQQFPDLHSELNLSSLELGDSALYFCASSVSGLNTEAFFGQGTRLTVV.

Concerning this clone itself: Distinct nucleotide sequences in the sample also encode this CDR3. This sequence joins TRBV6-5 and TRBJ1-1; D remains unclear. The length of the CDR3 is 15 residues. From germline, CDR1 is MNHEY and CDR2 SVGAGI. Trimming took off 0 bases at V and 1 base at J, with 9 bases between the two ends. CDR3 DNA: TGTGCCAGCAGTTACTCTGCGCGGGCGAACACTGAAGCTTTCTTT. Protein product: CASSYSARANTEAFF.

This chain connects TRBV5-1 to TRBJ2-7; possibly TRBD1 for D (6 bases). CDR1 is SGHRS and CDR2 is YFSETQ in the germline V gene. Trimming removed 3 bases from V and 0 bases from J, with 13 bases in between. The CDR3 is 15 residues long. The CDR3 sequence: CASSWGHVGSYEQYF. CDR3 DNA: TGCGCCAGCAGCTGGGGACATGTGGGCTCCTACGAGCAGTACTTC.

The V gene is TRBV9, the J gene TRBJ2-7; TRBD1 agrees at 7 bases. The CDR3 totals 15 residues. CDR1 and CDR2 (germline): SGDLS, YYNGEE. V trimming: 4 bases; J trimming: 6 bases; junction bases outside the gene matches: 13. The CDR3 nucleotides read TGTGCCAGCAGCTCTACGACAGGGACAATGTCCGAGCAGTACTTC. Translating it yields CASSSTTGTMSEQYF.

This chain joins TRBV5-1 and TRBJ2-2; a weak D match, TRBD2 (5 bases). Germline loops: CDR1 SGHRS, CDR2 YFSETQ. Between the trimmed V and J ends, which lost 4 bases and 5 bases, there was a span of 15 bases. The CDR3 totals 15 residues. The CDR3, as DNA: TGCGCCAGCAGCCCCCCCTTTTCGGGGACCGGGGAGCTGTTTTTT. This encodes CASSPPFSGTGELFF.

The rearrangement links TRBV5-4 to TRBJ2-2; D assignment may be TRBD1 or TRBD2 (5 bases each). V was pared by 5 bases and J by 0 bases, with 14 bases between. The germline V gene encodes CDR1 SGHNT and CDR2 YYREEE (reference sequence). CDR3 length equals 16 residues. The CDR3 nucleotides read TGTGCCAGCAGAAAGGGGACGGTTGCGAACACCGGGGAGCTGTTTTTT. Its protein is CASRKGTVANTGELFF.

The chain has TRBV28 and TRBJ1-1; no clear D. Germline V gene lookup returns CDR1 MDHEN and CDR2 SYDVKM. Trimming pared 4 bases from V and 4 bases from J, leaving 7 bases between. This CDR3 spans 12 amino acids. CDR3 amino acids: CASSWQSTEAFF. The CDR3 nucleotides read TGTGCCAGCAGTTGGCAGAGCACTGAAGCTTTCTTT.

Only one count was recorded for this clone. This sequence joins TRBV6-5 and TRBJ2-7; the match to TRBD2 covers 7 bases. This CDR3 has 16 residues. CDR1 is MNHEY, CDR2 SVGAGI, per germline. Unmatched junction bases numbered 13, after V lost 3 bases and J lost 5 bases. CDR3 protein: CASSYSYEGGPDEQYF. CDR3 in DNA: TGTGCCAGCAGTTATAGTTACGAGGGAGGGCCTGACGAGCAGTACTTC.

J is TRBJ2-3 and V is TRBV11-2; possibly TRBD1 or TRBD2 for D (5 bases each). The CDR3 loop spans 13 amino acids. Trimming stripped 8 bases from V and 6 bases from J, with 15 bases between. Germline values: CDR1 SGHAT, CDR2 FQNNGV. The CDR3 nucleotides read TGTGCCAGCGGGGGTAGTGGGGCTGATACGCAGTATTTT. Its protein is CASGGSGADTQYF.

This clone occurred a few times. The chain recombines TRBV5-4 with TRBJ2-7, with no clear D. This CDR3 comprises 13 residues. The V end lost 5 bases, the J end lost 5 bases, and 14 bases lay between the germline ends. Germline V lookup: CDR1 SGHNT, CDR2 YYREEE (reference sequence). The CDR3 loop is CASSWKGLDEQYF. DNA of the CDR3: TGTGCCAGCAGTTGGAAAGGGCTGGACGAGCAGTACTTC.

As DNA, the CDR3 is TGTGCCAGCAGTGACCAGGGTCGGAATCAGCCCCAGCATTTT. This sequence encodes CASSDQGRNQPQHF. This rearrangement joins TRBV6-5 to TRBJ1-5; tentatively, D is TRBD1 (5 bases). V lost 5 bases to trimming and J lost 4 bases, with 12 bases between them. Germline CDR1 MNHEY, CDR2 SVGAGI. The CDR3 is 14 amino acids.

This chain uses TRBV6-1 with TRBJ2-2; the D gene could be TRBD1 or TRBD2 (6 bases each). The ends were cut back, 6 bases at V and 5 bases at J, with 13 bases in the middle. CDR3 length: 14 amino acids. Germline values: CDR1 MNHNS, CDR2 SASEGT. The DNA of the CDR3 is TGTGCCAGCAGGGGAACAGGGAGGACCGGGGAGCTGTTTTTT. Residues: CASRGTGRTGELFF.